This TCR beta chain appears in the sequencing data of a study of CD8 T cells in ankylosing spondylitis. Quantitative barcoded 5'-RACE was used to prepare TCR beta libraries. MiXCR, applied by TCRdb to the 5' RACE reads, yields one record per CDR3 protein. Seen here are about 140,000 distinct CDR3 sequences, roughly 7.7% observed once, and the top ten hold 7.3%. The CDR3 extends over 13 amino acids. CDR1 and CDR2 (germline): SGHRS, YFSETQ. V lost 4 bases, J lost 2 bases, and 7 bases lay in between. This clonotype came up many times. What it recognizes is unknown. Findings and caveats of the study: Disease-linked clones proved CD8+ and comparatively uncommon in peripheral blood. Prior work had noted some motif variants in reactive arthritis blood and synovial fluid. Within ankylosing spondylitis blood, a TCR beta motif made up of under 10 highly homologous variants appeared to be characteristic.

The rearrangement uses TRBV5-1 and TRBJ1-5; D is ambiguous. The sequencing sample was made of synovial fluid, either unsorted or a sorted T cell fraction (not recorded which). The sequence was collected from a male donor with ankylosing spondylitis. This CDR3 reads CASSEDGNQPQHF. As DNA, the CDR3 is TGCGCCAGCAGCGAGGACGGCAATCAGCCCCAGCATTTT.